Below are 13 T cell receptor beta chains sequenced from a single sample in a study of blood T cell repertoires in COVID-19. TCRdb's copy holds only in-frame clones and misses some; the assay was immunoSEQ multiplex PCR. The sample includes fewer than 350,000 clones, roughly nine tenths of them seen just once. Sequences were obtained from peripheral blood. These receptors were taken from a woman aged 25-40 years with COVID-19, enrolled during active disease.

The V call is TRBV30, the J call TRBJ1-2; TRBD1 is a possible D gene (6 bases). This CDR3 is built from 13 residues. Germline CDR1 is GTSNPN and CDR2 is SVGIG (reference sequence). V lost 2 bases and J 7 bases, leaving 14 bases between the germline ends. The CDR3 protein is CAWSQTGLSGYTF. The CDR3 region has the DNA TGTGCCTGGAGTCAAACAGGGTTAAGTGGCTACACCTTC.

Regarding this clone: The junction does not match germline at one end; this may be a read error. The chain has TRBV3-1 (or the pseudogene TRBV3-2) and TRBJ2-1; 13 bases fit TRBD2. The germline V gene has CDR1 LGHDT and CDR2 YNNKEL (reference sequence). The CDR3 spans 15 residues. The CDR3 DNA reads as TGTGCCAGCAGCCACCCCTTAGAACTAGCGGGGGGGCCAATCTTC. Encoded protein: CASSHPLELAGGPIF.

The chain employs TRBV5-1 and TRBJ1-2, with 10 bases lining up with TRBD1. Germline assignment: CDR1 SGHRS and CDR2 YFSETQ. The CDR3 has 16 amino acids. Germline trimming cut 0 bases from V and 5 bases from J; bases unmatched to any gene: 7. The CDR3 protein is CASSLGQGALGYGYTF. For the CDR3, the DNA is TGCGCCAGCAGCTTGGGACAGGGGGCGCTGGGATATGGCTACACCTTC. Full variable domain (remainder filled in from reference TRBV5-1 and TRBJ1-2): KAGVTQTPRYLIKTRGQQVTLSCSPISGHRSVSWYQQTPGQGLQFLFEYFSETQRNKGNFPGRFSGRQFSNSRSEMNVSTLELGDSALYLCASSLGQGALGYGYTFGSGTRLTVV.

The chain uses TRBV7-9 and TRBJ2-1; 7 bases map to TRBD2. The V gene's germline CDR1 is SEHNR and CDR2 FQNEAQ (reference sequence). Trimming removed 4 bases from V and 1 base from J; junction bases left unmatched: 7. This CDR3 comprises 16 residues. The CDR3, as DNA: TGTGCCAGCAGCTCCAGGACTAGTATTTCCTACAATGAGCAGTTCTTC. Encoded protein: CASSSRTSISYNEQFF. Using reference TRBV7-9 and TRBJ2-1 for the parts outside the CDR3, the full variable domain is DTGVSQNPRHKITKRGQNVTFRCDPISEHNRLYWYRQTLGQGPEFLTYFQNEAQLEKSRLLSDRFSAERPKGSFSTLEIQRTEQGDSAMYLCASSSRTSISYNEQFFGPGTRLTVL.

V gene TRBV4-1 combines with J gene TRBJ2-5; 12 bases are a match to TRBD2. The CDR3 consists of 15 residues. Germline trimming cut 1 base from V and 4 bases from J; bases unmatched to any gene: 1. Per the germline V gene, CDR1 is MGHRA and CDR2 is YSYEKL. The CDR3 DNA follows: TGCGCCAGCAGCCAAGGACTAGCGGGGGCAGAGACCCAGTACTTC. Its translation: CASSQGLAGAETQYF.

The J gene is TRBJ1-5, the V gene TRBV3-1 (or the pseudogene TRBV3-2), with 9 bases that match TRBD1. This CDR3 region has 15 residues. The ends lost 5 bases at V and 4 bases at J; junction bases unmatched: 6. Germline CDR1 LGHDT, CDR2 YNNKEL (reference sequence). The CDR3 nucleotides read TGTGCCAGCAGCATGGGACAGGGAGGGAATCAGCCCCAGCATTTT. It translates to CASSMGQGGNQPQHF.

The gene calls are TRBV5-4 and TRBJ2-7; D may be TRBD2 (5 bases). Germline CDR1 and CDR2: SGHNT and YYREEE (reference sequence). Trimming shortened V by 0 bases and J by 7 bases, and 14 bases separated the two germline ends. The CDR3 runs to 14 residues. CDR3 region: CASSLGRRTGEQYF. In DNA form, the CDR3 reads TGTGCCAGCAGCTTGGGGAGACGTACGGGGGAGCAGTACTTC.

The sample holds one count of this clone. This chain links TRBV14 with TRBJ2-7; TRBD1 matches at 7 bases. CDR3 length: 16 residues. The V segment lost 0 bases and the J segment 0 bases; nucleotides outside the gene matches: 5. Germline-derived CDR1 and CDR2 are SGHDN and FVKESK. CDR3 in amino acids: CASSQDPGTDSYEQYF. CDR3 sequence (DNA): TGTGCCAGCAGCCAAGACCCAGGGACAGACTCCTACGAGCAGTACTTC.

The rearrangement uses TRBV2 and TRBJ2-7; D possibly corresponds to TRBD2 (5 bases). Trimming took 6 bases from V and 4 from J, leaving 16 bases between them. CDR1 is SNHLY and CDR2 is FYNNEI in the germline V gene. The CDR3 covers 14 residues. CDR3 loop: CASSITGVRYEQYF. CDR3 nucleotide sequence: TGTGCCAGCAGCATTACCGGGGTCCGGTACGAGCAGTACTTC.

The chain links TRBV16 to TRBJ2-3; TRBD1 matches at 12 bases. V gave up 4 bases and J gave up 2 bases; unmatched junction bases: 16. Germline assignment: CDR1 KGHSY and CDR2 FQNENV. The CDR3 totals 20 residues. CDR3 in DNA: TGTGCCAGCAGCCGCGGCCCGGGACAGGGGGCCGGGGGGACCACAGATACGCAGTATTTT. Protein: CASSRGPGQGAGGTTDTQYF. The full variable domain, rest sourced from reference TRBV16 and TRBJ2-3, is GEEVAQTPKHLVRGEGQKAKLYCAPIKGHSYVFWYQQVLKNEFKFLISFQNENVFDETGMPKERFSAKCLPNSPCSLEIQATKLEDSAVYFCASSRGPGQGAGGTTDTQYFGPGTRLTVL.

This clone appeared once. This rearrangement joins TRBV6-6 to TRBJ2-3; 9 positions agree with TRBD1. CDR3 length equals 15 residues. The V segment lost 7 bases and the J segment 13 bases; nucleotides outside the gene matches: 18. Germline CDR1 MNHNY, CDR2 SVGAGI (reference sequence). The CDR3 DNA follows: TGTGCCAGCACCGCCCGGGACAGGGCCCCCGTGGATAAGTATTTT. Its translation is CASTARDRAPVDKYF.

This rearrangement joins TRBV6-5 to TRBJ1-2; 8 nucleotides match TRBD1. The germline V gene encodes CDR1 MNHEY and CDR2 SVGAGI. V was clipped by 9 bases and J by 3 bases; unmatched bases: 12. The CDR3 runs to 15 residues. The CDR3 DNA sequence: TGTGCCAGTATGGACAGGGCCGCTTTTGACTATGGCTACACCTTC. This codes for CASMDRAAFDYGYTF.

This chain joins TRBV7-2 and TRBJ1-6; D is unclear. The CDR3 loop spans 15 amino acids. V was shortened by 6 bases and J by 10 bases, with 19 bases between the two germline ends. The germline CDR1 and CDR2 sequences are SGHTA and FQGNSA. This CDR3 is CASSPNVVLSSPLHF. Here the CDR3 DNA reads TGTGCCAGCAGTCCTAACGTGGTTTTATCGTCACCCCTCCACTTT. Using reference TRBV7-2 and TRBJ1-6 for the parts outside the CDR3, the full variable domain is GAGVSQSPSNKVTEKGKDVELRCDPISGHTALYWYRQSLGQGLEFLIYFQGNSAPDKSGLPSDRFSAERTGGSVSTLTIQRTQQEDSAVYLCASSPNVVLSSPLHFGNGTRLTVT.